Reported below is one T cell receptor beta chain. With 60 Vbeta and 13 Jbeta primers, the PCR was carried out. The assay was immunoSEQ multiplex PCR, and TCRdb's table has in-frame clones only and misses some. The data hold 150,000 to 180,000 clones, with roughly 80% observed a single time. The sample originates from a study of cytomegalovirus exposure and HLA in healthy donors. The TCR originated in a man aged 30-40 years in good health and CMV-seropositive. The material sequenced was PBMCs.

The CDR3 loop is CASSNSWSSYNEQFF. The CDR3 DNA is TGTGCCAGTAGCAATAGCTGGAGCTCCTACAATGAGCAGTTCTTC. The chain links TRBV19 to TRBJ2-1; D unresolved. The CDR3 is 15 residues long. V was shortened by 6 bases and J by 0 bases, with 12 bases between the two germline ends. The germline V gene encodes CDR1 LNHDA and CDR2 SQIVND (reference sequence). Full variable domain (rest looked up from reference TRBV19 and TRBJ2-1): DGGITQSPKYLFRKEGQNVTLSCEQNLNHDAMYWYRQDPGQGLRLIYYSQIVNDFQKGDIAEGYSVSREKKESFPLTVTSAQKNPTAFYLCASSNSWSSYNEQFFGPGTRLTVL.